Detailed here is one TCR beta chain. Antigen unknown. TCRdb's copy holds only in-frame clones and misses some; the assay was immunoSEQ multiplex PCR. The sample has about 56,000 clones, approximately 95% seen once. These data originate in a study of cytomegalovirus exposure and HLA in healthy donors. General study results and limits: In vitro work confirmed that a few CMV-associated chains recognize CMV antigens.

The sequenced material came from PBMCs. This TCR came from a woman between 18 and 29 years old in good health and CMV-seronegative.

CDR3 region: CASRTGGKSEQYV. The CDR3 bases are TGTGCCAGCAGGACAGGGGGCAAGTCCGAGCAGTACGTC. The genes are TRBV6-1 and TRBJ2-7; 10 bases match TRBD1. This CDR3 is built from 13 residues. The V gene end was trimmed by 6 bases and the J gene end by 6 bases; junction bases not matched to a gene: 5. In germline, CDR1 is MNHNS, CDR2 SASEGT.